Here is one T cell receptor (beta chain) with its context. No antigen is known for it. With the ViraFEST assay, the study expanded antigen-specific CD4+ T cells using viral peptide pools, then sequenced them. Culture lasted 10 days before CD4+ T cell isolation. All study participants received two doses of BNT162b2 or mRNA-1273 vaccine. The entry originates in a study of vaccination effects on CD4 cells after COVID-19. Study results and caveats: Healthy vaccinees had only 1 of 255 vaccine-induced clones cross-react with common cold coronaviruses.

Data came from immunoSEQ multiplex PCR; TCRdb stores just in-frame clones and leaves some out. The sample has approximately 61,000 clones, about 80% seen once; the top ten hold over 0.95%. Sequenced here: CD4+ T cells from PBMCs cultured with HCoV-229E spike peptides, sampled after COVID-19 vaccination. The receptor's source is a human donor who received a COVID-19 vaccine.

DNA for the CDR3: TGTGCCAGCAGCTTTGATAGGGAAACTGAAGCTTTCTTT. Translation gives CASSFDRETEAFF. The chain is built from TRBV7-2 and TRBJ1-1; D gene unclear. The germline V and J ends were trimmed by 3 bases and 5 bases, with 10 bases remaining between them. CDR1 SGHTA and CDR2 FQGNSA come from the germline V gene. The CDR3 sequence is 13 residues long. Full variable domain (rest looked up from reference TRBV7-2 and TRBJ1-1): GAGVSQSPSNKVTEKGKDVELRCDPISGHTALYWYRQSLGQGLEFLIYFQGNSAPDKSGLPSDRFSAERTGGSVSTLTIQRTQQEDSAVYLCASSFDRETEAFFGQGTRLTVV.